This note documents a single T cell receptor (beta chain) sequence. The antigen is undetermined. Repertoires were generated with immunoSEQ multiplex PCR, while TCRdb's copy carries only in-frame clones and drops some. The data show about 310,000 clones, around four fifths seen once. Genomic DNA in an amount of around 2.2 micrograms was extracted from cryopreserved PBMCs and used for the preparation of TCR beta libraries. This sample is drawn from a study of cytotoxic CD8 clonotypes in ibrutinib-treated CLL. Points from the study as a whole: Whereas clonality rose at ibrutinib response, it declined toward baseline at progression. With treatment, public clonotypes, which were uncommon, either contracted or remained stable.

The CDR3 has 13 residues. CDR1 and CDR2 from the germline V gene are MNHEY and SMNVEV (reference sequence). V lost 8 bases, J lost 2 bases, and 3 bases stayed unmatched. This receptor was identified in a human donor with chronic lymphocytic leukemia. The chain couples TRBV27 to TRBJ2-7; 10 positions match TRBD2. The source was PBMCs, collected before ibrutinib treatment. The CDR3 sequence: CASSLAGTYEQYF. The CDR3 DNA is TGTGCCAGCTCACTAGCGGGAACCTACGAGCAGTACTTC.